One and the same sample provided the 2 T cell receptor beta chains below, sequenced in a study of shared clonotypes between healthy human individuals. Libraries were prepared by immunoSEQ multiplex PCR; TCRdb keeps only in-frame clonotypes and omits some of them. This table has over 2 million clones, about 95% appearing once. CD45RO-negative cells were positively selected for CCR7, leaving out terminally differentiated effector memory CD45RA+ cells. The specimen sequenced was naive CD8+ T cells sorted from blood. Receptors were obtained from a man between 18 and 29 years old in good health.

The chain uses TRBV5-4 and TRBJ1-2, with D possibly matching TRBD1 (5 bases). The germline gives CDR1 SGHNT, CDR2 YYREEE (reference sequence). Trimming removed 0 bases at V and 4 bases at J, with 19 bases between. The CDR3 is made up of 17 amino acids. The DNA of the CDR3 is TGTGCCAGCAGCTTGGGGGGTTCAGCAGGGCTGGCCTATGGCTACACCTTC. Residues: CASSLGGSAGLAYGYTF.

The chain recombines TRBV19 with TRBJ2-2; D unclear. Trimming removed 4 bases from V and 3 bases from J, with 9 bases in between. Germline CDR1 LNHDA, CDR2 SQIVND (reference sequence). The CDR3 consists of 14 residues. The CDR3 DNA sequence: TGTGCCAGTAGTACGCCGTCGGACACCGGGGAGCTGTTTTTT. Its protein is CASSTPSDTGELFF. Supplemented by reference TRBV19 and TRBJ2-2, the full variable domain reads DGGITQSPKYLFRKEGQNVTLSCEQNLNHDAMYWYRQDPGQGLRLIYYSQIVNDFQKGDIAEGYSVSREKKESFPLTVTSAQKNPTAFYLCASSTPSDTGELFFGEGSRLTVL.